This T cell receptor beta chain emerged from a study of HIV-infected patients and healthy controls (dated by TCRdb to the mid-2010s). About the full investigation: Although they stayed below normal ranges, CD4 counts in about 85% of the 16 patients rose modestly but significantly after three months of therapy. CD8 counts did not change consistently during early therapy, while the CD4:CD8 ratio increased slightly. Viral load fell below detection in about 65% of the 16 patients by the second bleed and in all patients following a further year of therapy. Relative to controls, total CDR3 counts per chain did not differ significantly, and patients lacked overall T-cell lymphocytopenia. Whether deep TCR repertoire sequencing of small blood samples from HIV patients could capture immune perturbation and reconstitution was tested in the study.

Follow-up blood was drawn from HIV-infected patients roughly three months, about 14 weeks, after the initiation of antiretroviral therapy. Since whole blood was used without any cell fractionation, the repertoire reflected all peripheral T cells in unsorted form. An approximately 2.6 ml sample of peripheral blood was drawn into Tempus tubes for RNA extraction. Patients were deemed ineligible for enrollment if they had febrile or AIDS-related illness, tumors, hepatitis B or C coinfection, immunomodulatory therapy, recent vaccination or treatment interruptions. Residual genomic DNA was removed with the TURBO-DNase kit and globin mRNA was depleted with GLOBINclear. Overall results and qualifications from the work: Alpha-chain CDR3s from MAIT cells occurred at high frequency in healthy controls but were severely depleted in HIV+ repertoires. The apparent post-therapy recovery of the Gini index in HIV-infected patients was not reproduced in size-matched repertoire data. During therapy, HIV-associated CDR3s significantly decreased in frequency, while CMV-associated CDR3s did not change significantly, though most became more frequent. The study did not determine donor HLA types. Rare events from HIV-infected data received too much weight under size-matching, and comparisons were complicated by unequal numbers of distinct sequences between patients and controls. Roughly threefold more distinct CDR3s and higher Shannon diversity were observed in healthy control repertoires than in untreated HIV+ repertoires. Treated samples reflected only 2 to 3 months of therapy, arguably too short to observe immune reconstitution given low adult thymic output. Using whole blood restricted sequencing depth and prevented separating the dynamics of distinct T-cell subpopulations. Significantly higher mean Gini indices were seen in HIV-infected repertoires than in controls, possibly reflecting oligoclonality. Alpha-beta chain pairing was not determined in the samples. Compared with controls, HIV-infected patients showed significantly different mean usage of eight alpha and eight beta V genes. The observed differences in diversity were not explained by the slight differences in age and sex profiles between the study cohorts. Processing was restricted to sixteen HIV-infected individuals, which the authors judged to be a major constraint on the generalizability of the findings. By Jaccard index and by the count of highly shared sequences, healthy controls shared more CDR3s between individuals than HIV+ patients did.

This clonotype was counted ten times or more. The clone's antigen remains unknown. Base qualities were left out, and no much larger clone turns up one base away. As an off-target read in a library built for alpha chains, this beta chain has a frequency of little significance. Looking up the germline V gene (reference sequence) yields CDR1 LNHDA and CDR2 SQIVND. V is reduced by 5 bases and J by 0 bases, leaving a spacing of 8 bases between them. The cysteine opens and the phenylalanine closes a CDR3 of 14 amino acids. The sequence is cut down to CDR3 DNA, 42 bases in frame from base 1. SuperScript III was used to reverse transcribe 500 ng RNA with primers targeting the alpha and beta constant regions. Separate alpha and beta chain libraries were made by chain-specific third strand synthesis with multiplexing indices. The protocol used a single primer pair to amplify all rearrangements within a chain, which avoided primer bias, and attached molecular barcodes to each cDNA molecule. Purified cDNA was joined by T4 RNA Ligase 1 to a 5' RACE adapter carrying a random hexamer and the SP2 sequencing primer site. Second strand synthesis was primed from the SP2 site with Phusion polymerase, using slow temperature ramps to favor optimal annealing. Joined together, two random hexamer sequences that had both been added before amplification formed the 12-nucleotide barcode of each molecule. A brief initial PCR introduced P5 and P7 adapter elements together with a second index, and a roughly 20-cycle amplification PCR using P5s and P7 primers was subsequently performed. Libraries received approximately 25 PCR cycles in total, were quantified on a Qubit, sized on a Bioanalyzer, and diluted to 4 nM. Normalized libraries were sequenced on an Illumina MiSeq with 2 x 250 paired-end kits. Into about 10 ul Tris-Cl, the reverse transcription reactions were eluted following cleanup on MinElute columns. A 1:1 ratio of AMPure XP beads was used to clean the adapter ligations after they had run for about 21 hours at 16 degrees C. Concerning the study's data processing: A modified Decombinator processed the demultiplexed FASTQ files and output V, J, insert and barcode information. Sequences that shared a barcode but differed from the dominant sequence were discarded as errors, and original cDNA molecules were estimated by counting barcodes clustered at Levenshtein distance 3. For downstream analyses, the R packages ineq, vegan, igraph and RCytoscape were used, along with IMGT nomenclature and CDR3 definitions. V gene usage was computed over distinct sequences, each TCR counted once to avoid skew from clonal expansion. Similarity networks connected unique CDR3 amino acid sequences within a donor whenever two sequences differed by a single Levenshtein edit. The authors compiled published HIV-specific CDR3s (roughly 100 alpha, some 700 beta) and CMV-specific CDR3s (about 14 alpha, over 200 beta) and searched for them in the repertoires. Lower sequence numbers were not the cause of the decreased diversity in patients, as random subsampling to size-matched repertoires showed. TCRdb handled the public reads itself, with Q25 trimming in fastp and clone calling in MiXCR, and kept productive beta chains. CDR3 protein sequences are deduplicated, and each keeps its most common genes and DNA. The V and J calls were not made by the authors but by TCRdb's processing. For this sample the table gives about 8,000 distinct CDR3 sequences, of which around 6.7% were detected only once. Around 21% of the sample is taken by the ten largest.

The sample here was blood, taken during antiretroviral therapy. This chain is built from TRBV19 and TRBJ2-1; the D gene cannot be named for sure. The sequence was collected from an adult with HIV infection. The nucleotides read TGTGCCAGTAGTGTGCAGAGCTCCTACAATGAGCAGTTCTTC. It specifies CASSVQSSYNEQFF.